This TCR beta chain is from a study of post-analysis software for immune sequencing data. Study information: Clinical courses comprised relapsing-remitting, secondary progressive and progressive-relapsing multiple sclerosis. Whole-study findings and limits: The study found TRBV5-6, TRBV5-1 and TRBV20-1 among a few TRBV segments more frequent in patients than controls. For normalized Chao1 diversity, multiple sclerosis patients scored significantly lower than controls did. F measure showed strong co-clustering of same-batch samples.

The authors incorporated unique molecular identifiers into the TCR beta cDNA libraries. With about 0.95 to 10 million T cells as the source, roughly 500,000 cDNA molecules resulted. In TCRdb, the PCR reads were re-called with MiXCR into one record per CDR3 protein. The data show a few hundred thousand distinct CDR3 sequences, 30% to 40% seen once. Comment on this clonotype: Its specificity is not known.

V was pared by 1 base and J by 5 bases, with 13 bases between. The CDR3 loop spans 15 amino acids. Sequencing used blood. The receptor comes from a girl under 10 years old with multiple sclerosis. The chain is built from TRBV12-3 or TRBV12-4 and TRBJ2-3; no firm D call. DNA for the CDR3: TGTGCCAGCAGTTTAGAGGCGGCTAGTCAAGATACGCAGTATTTT. Protein: CASSLEAASQDTQYF.